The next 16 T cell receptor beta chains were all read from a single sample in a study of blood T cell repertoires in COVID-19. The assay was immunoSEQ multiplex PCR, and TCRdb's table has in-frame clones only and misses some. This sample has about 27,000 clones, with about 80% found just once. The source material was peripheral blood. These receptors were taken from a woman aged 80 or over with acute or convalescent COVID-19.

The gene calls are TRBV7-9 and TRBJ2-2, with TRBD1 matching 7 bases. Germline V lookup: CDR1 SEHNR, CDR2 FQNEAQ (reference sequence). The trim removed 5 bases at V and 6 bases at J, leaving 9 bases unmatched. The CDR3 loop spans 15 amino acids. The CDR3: CASSPGAGGAGELFF. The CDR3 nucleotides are TGTGCCAGCAGCCCCGGGGCAGGGGGTGCCGGGGAGCTGTTTTTT.

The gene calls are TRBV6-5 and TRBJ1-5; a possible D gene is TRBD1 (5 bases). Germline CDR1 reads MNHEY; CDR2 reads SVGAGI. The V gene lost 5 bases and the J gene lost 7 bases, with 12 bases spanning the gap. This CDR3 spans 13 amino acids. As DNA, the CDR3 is TGTGCCAGCAGTCAGACAGTGTGGCAGCCCCAGCATTTT. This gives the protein CASSQTVWQPQHF.

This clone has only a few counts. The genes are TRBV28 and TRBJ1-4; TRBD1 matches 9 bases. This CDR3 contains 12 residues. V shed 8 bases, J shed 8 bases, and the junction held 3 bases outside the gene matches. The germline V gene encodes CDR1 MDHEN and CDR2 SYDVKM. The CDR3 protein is CASRTGDEKLFF. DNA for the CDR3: TGTGCCAGCCGGACAGGGGACGAAAAACTGTTTTTT.

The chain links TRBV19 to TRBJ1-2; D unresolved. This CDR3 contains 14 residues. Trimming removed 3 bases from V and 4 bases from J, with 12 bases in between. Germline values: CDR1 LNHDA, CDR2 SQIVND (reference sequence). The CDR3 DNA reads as TGTGCCAGTAGTATCCCAGCGGAGACCTATGGCTACACCTTC. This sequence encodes CASSIPAETYGYTF.

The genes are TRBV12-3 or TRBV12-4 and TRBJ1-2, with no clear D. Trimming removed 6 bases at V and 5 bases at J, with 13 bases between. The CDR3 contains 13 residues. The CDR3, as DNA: TGTGCCAGCAGAGCAGAGGGCCCATATGGCTACACCTTC. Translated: CASRAEGPYGYTF.

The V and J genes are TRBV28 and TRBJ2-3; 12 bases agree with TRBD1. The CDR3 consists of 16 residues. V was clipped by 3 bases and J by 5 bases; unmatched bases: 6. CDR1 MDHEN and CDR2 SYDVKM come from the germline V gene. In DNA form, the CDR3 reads TGTGCCAGCAGTTTTTGGGGGACAGGGGGCGGAGATACGCAGTATTTT. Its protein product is CASSFWGTGGGDTQYF.

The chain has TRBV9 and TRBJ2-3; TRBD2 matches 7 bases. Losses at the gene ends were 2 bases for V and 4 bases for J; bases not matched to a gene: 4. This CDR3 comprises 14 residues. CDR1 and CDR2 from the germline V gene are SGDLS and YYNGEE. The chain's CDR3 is CASSVGTNPDTQYF. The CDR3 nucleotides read TGTGCCAGCAGCGTTGGGACTAACCCAGATACGCAGTATTTT.

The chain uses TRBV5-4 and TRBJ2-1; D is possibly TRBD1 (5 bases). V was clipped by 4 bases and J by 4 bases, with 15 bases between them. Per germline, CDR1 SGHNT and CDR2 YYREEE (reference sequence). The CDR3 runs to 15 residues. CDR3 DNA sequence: TGTGCCAGCAGCCCTGGCCAGGGAAGTTACAATGAGCAGTTCTTC. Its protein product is CASSPGQGSYNEQFF.

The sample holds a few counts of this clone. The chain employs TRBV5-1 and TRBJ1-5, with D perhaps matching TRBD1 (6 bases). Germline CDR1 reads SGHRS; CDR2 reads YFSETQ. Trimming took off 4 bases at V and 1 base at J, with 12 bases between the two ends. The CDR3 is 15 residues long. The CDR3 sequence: CASSPGGTSNQPQHF. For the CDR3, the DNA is TGCGCCAGCAGCCCCGGGGGGACAAGCAATCAGCCCCAGCATTTT.

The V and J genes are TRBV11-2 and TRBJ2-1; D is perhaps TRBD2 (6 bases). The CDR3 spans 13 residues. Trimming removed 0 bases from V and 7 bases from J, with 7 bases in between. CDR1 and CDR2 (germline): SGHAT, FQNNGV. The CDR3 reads CASSLERGNEQFF. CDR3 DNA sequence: TGTGCCAGCAGCTTAGAGCGGGGTAATGAGCAGTTCTTC.

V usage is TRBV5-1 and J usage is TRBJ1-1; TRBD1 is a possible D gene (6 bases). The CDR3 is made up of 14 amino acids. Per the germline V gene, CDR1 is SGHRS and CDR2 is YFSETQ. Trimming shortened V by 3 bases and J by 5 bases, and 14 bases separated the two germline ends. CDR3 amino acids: CASSSKTGPTEAFF. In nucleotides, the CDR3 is TGCGCCAGCAGCTCCAAAACAGGGCCAACTGAAGCTTTCTTT.

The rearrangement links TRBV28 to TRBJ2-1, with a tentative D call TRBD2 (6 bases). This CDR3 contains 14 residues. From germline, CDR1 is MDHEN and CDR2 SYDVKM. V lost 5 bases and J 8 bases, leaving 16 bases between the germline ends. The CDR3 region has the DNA TGTGCCAGCAGTCTCACCGGGAGTCGGGATGAGCAGTTCTTC. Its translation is CASSLTGSRDEQFF.

The CDR3 DNA sequence: TGTGCCAGCACCCTTCGGGGAGTCACTGAAGCTTTCTTT. As protein: CASTLRGVTEAFF. This chain links TRBV11-2 with TRBJ1-1; no reliable D call. This CDR3 has 13 amino acids. CDR1 and CDR2 from the germline V gene are SGHAT and FQNNGV. The V gene lost 7 bases and the J gene lost 4 bases, with 13 bases spanning the gap.

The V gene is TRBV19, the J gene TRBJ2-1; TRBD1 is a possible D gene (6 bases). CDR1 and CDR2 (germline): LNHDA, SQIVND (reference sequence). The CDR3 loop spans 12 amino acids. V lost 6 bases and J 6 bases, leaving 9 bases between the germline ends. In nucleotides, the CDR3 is TGTGCCAGTAGGTTACAGGGCAATGAGCAGTTCTTC. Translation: CASRLQGNEQFF.

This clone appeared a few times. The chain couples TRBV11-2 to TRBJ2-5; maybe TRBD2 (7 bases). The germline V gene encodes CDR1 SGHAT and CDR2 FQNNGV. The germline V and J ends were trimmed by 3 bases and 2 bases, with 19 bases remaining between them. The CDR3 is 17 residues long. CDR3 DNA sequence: TGTGCCAGCAGCTTGGGGGCCTCGGGGGGCCGACAAGAGACCCAGTACTTC. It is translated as CASSLGASGGRQETQYF. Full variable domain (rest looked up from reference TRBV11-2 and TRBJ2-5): EAGVAQSPRYKIIEKRQSVAFWCNPISGHATLYWYQQILGQGPKLLIQFQNNGVVDDSQLPKDRFSAERLKGVDSTLKIQPAKLEDSAVYLCASSLGASGGRQETQYFGPGTRLLVL.

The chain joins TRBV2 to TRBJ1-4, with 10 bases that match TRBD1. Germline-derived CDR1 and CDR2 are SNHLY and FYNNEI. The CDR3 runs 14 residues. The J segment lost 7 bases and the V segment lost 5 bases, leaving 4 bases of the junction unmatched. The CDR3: CASSKDRGSEKLFF. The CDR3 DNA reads TGTGCCAGCAGTAAGGACAGGGGGTCTGAAAAACTGTTTTTT.